This T cell receptor beta chain is from a study of a mutant IDH1 vaccine in newly diagnosed glioma. As regards this clone: The target antigen is unknown. The same CDR3 is also encoded by other DNA sequences in this sample.

Time point here: week 35, safety follow-up. Each dose delivered 300 ug of mutant IDH1 20-mer peptide subcutaneously with imiquimod. The repertoire was sequenced with immunoSEQ multiplex PCR; TCRdb's copy has only in-frame clones and lacks some. The sample carries tens of thousands of clones, 84% recorded once. Sequenced material: PBMCs, taken from a glioma patient whose treatment included an IDH1 peptide vaccine. The sequence was collected from a man aged 25-45 years with glioma.

The CDR3 DNA sequence: TGTGCCAGTAGTATAGGGACAGGGGGCTACGAGCAGTACTTC. Its translation is CASSIGTGGYEQYF. J is TRBJ2-7 and V is TRBV19, with TRBD1 matching 10 bases. Germline V gene data show CDR1 as LNHDA and CDR2 as SQIVND (reference sequence). The trim removed 1 base at V and 3 bases at J, leaving 0 bases unmatched. The CDR3 totals 14 residues.